The sequence of this T cell receptor (beta chain) was determined in a study of brain T cells in children with intractable seizures. Surgery cases with the highest brain T cell transcript signatures were chosen for sequencing. Before surgery, patients took at least one anti-epileptic drug. Only in-frame clones appear in the TCRdb table, and some are missing; sequencing was by immunoSEQ multiplex PCR. The sample includes 88,000 or so clones, more than 75% of them seen just once. As to this clone: Its antigen is unidentified.

Overall study findings and caveats: Pre-surgery blood may have been undersampled, hiding some clones.

Germline lookup yields CDR1 MNHNS and CDR2 SASEGT. The germline V and J ends were trimmed by 4 bases and 4 bases, with 23 bases remaining between them. The CDR3 has 19 amino acids. The gene calls are TRBV6-1 and TRBJ2-6, with D perhaps being TRBD1 or TRBD2 (6 bases each). The input for sequencing was peripheral blood, taken at surgery. The TCR comes from a girl aged 2-15 years with Rasmussen encephalitis and intractable seizures. The CDR3 DNA sequence: TGTGCCAGCAGTGGCGGGGTCAGGGGCCTCTCCCTGGGGGCCAACGTCCTGACTTTC. This translates into CASSGGVRGLSLGANVLTF.